The clone carrying this TCR beta chain was counted once. Its matching antigen is unknown. CDR3 length: 13 amino acids. CDR1 and CDR2 from the germline V gene are MGHRA and YSYEKL. Trimming took 9 bases from V and 3 from J; bases not matched to a gene: 4. Assay execution took place at the deep level. Assay: immunoSEQ multiplex PCR; the TCRdb copy retains only in-frame clones and omits some. The sample carries approximately 2,200,000 clones, around 93% recorded once. The sample comes from a study of shared clonotypes between healthy human individuals. In the study overall: Each donor had three CD4 naive, three CD4 memory, two CD8 naive and one CD8 memory plate. Study conclusions and caveats: Blood alone was sampled, and tissue repertoires likely differ.

CD45RO-negative cells were positively selected for CCR7, leaving out terminally differentiated effector memory CD45RA+ cells. Healthy HIV-negative adults with no recent acute infections or vaccinations were recruited as donors. The chain combines TRBV4-1 with TRBJ2-2; TRBD1 agrees at 7 bases. The sequenced material came from naive CD8+ T cells from PBMCs. This clonotype was sampled from a man between 18 and 29 years old in good health. Some clones in this sample may be carry-over from other donors' samples. The CDR3 DNA is TGCGCCAGTATTGACAGGGACACCGGGGAGCTGTTTTTT. This sequence encodes CASIDRDTGELFF.